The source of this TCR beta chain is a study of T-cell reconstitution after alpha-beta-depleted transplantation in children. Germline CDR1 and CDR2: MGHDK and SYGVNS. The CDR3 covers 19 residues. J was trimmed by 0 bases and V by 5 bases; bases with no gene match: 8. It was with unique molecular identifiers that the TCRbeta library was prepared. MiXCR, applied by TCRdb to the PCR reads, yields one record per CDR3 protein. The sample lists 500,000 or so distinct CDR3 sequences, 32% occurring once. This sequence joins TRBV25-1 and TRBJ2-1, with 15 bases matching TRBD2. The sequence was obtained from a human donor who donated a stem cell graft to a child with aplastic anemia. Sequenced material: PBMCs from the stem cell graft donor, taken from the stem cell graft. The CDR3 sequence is CASSPGTSGRRGSYNEQFF. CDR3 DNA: TGTGCCAGCAGTCCCGGGACTAGCGGGAGGAGGGGCTCCTACAATGAGCAGTTCTTC.